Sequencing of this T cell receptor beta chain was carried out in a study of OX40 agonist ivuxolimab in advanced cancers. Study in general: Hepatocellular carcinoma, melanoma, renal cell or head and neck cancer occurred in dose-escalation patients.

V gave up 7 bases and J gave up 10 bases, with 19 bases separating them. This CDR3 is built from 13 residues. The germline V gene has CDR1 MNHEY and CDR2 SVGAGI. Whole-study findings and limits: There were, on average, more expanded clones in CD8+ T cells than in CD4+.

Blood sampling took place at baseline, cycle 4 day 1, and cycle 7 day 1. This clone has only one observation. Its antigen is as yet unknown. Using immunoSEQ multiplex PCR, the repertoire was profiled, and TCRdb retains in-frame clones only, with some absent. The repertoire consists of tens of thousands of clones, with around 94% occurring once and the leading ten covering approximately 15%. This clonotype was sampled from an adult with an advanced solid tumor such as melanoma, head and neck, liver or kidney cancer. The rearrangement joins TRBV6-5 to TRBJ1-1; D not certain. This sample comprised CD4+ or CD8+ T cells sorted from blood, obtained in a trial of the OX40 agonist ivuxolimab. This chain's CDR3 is CASTMMHPSRAFF. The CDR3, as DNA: TGTGCCAGCACCATGATGCACCCGAGTAGAGCTTTCTTT.